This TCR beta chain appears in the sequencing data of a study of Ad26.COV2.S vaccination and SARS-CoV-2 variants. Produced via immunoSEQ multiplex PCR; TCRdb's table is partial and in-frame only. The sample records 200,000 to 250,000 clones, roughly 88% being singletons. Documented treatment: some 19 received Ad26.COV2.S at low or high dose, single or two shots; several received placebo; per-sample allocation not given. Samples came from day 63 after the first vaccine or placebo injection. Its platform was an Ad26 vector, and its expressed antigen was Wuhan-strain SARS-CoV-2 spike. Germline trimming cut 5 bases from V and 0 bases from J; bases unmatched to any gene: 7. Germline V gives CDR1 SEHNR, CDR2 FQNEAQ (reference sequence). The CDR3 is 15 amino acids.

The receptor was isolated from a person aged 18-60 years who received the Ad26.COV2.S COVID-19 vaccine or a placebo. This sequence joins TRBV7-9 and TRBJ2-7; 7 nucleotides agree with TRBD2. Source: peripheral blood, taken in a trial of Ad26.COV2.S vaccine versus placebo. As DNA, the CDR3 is TGTGCCAGCAGCAGACCGGGGGGACGCTCCTACGAGCAGTACTTC. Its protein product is CASSRPGGRSYEQYF.